The next 18 T cell receptor beta chains were all read from a single sample in a study of blood T cell repertoires in COVID-19 (dated by TCRdb to the early 2020s). Preparation of the library involved the immunoSEQ multiplex PCR assay. The table comes from immuneACCESS by way of TCRdb, which keeps in-frame sequences with V and J called. Part of the clones is missing from these tables; in studies checked, under half for an unresolved V gene and the rest for unknown reasons. In all, the sample holds roughly 70,000 clones, and 75% to 90% of those were seen once. In total, the top ten clones hold 6% to 6.5% of the sample. Sequences were obtained from peripheral blood. The receptors shown here come from a man of 80 years or more with COVID-19, enrolled during active disease.

This chain connects TRBV19 to TRBJ2-1; D might be TRBD1 (7 bases). The CDR3 totals 15 residues. The germline CDR1 and CDR2 sequences are LNHDA and SQIVND (reference sequence). Trimming removed 11 bases at V and 4 bases at J, with 21 bases between. The CDR3 protein is CASKGGGAGYNEQFF. The CDR3 region has the DNA TGTGCCTCAAAAGGGGGCGGAGCGGGTTACAATGAGCAGTTCTTC.

The rearrangement joins TRBV15 to TRBJ2-2; TRBD1 matches at 10 bases. Germline trimming cut 2 bases from V and 9 bases from J; bases unmatched to any gene: 15. Germline-derived CDR1 and CDR2 are LNHNV and YYDKDF (reference sequence). This CDR3 spans 18 amino acids. The CDR3 loop is CATSRLSGGQGIARELFF. The DNA for the CDR3 is TGTGCCACCAGCAGATTATCAGGGGGACAGGGGATCGCCCGGGAGCTGTTTTTT.

This clone was seen only a few times. The chain employs TRBV5-1 and TRBJ2-7; 11 bases are shared with TRBD2. Per germline, CDR1 SGHRS and CDR2 YFSETQ. This CDR3 region has 18 residues. Trimming took 2 bases from V and 3 from J; bases not matched to a gene: 13. Written as DNA, the CDR3 is TGCGCCAGCAGCTTAGGCCGGACTAGCGGGTCGGGTCTCTACGAGCAGTACTTC. It encodes CASSLGRTSGSGLYEQYF. Full variable domain (remainder filled in from reference TRBV5-1 and TRBJ2-7): KAGVTQTPRYLIKTRGQQVTLSCSPISGHRSVSWYQQTPGQGLQFLFEYFSETQRNKGNFPGRFSGRQFSNSRSEMNVSTLELGDSALYLCASSLGRTSGSGLYEQYFGPGTRLTVT.

V usage is TRBV27 and J usage is TRBJ1-2, with unresolved D. V was trimmed by 5 bases and J by 7 bases, leaving 17 bases between them. Germline V gene sequence: CDR1 MNHEY, CDR2 SMNVEV (reference sequence). This CDR3 comprises 14 residues. The CDR3 region has the DNA TGTGCCAGCAGTCCGCGGGCGGGAAGCCTTGGCTACACCTTC. This codes for CASSPRAGSLGYTF.

V usage is TRBV29-1 and J usage is TRBJ2-2, with D perhaps TRBD1 (6 bases). Deletions cut 6 bases from V and 4 bases from J, with 18 bases between. This CDR3 is built from 15 residues. CDR1 and CDR2 from the germline V gene are SQVTM and ANQGSEA. The CDR3 loop reads CSVRVGGSGTGELFF. DNA for the CDR3: TGCAGCGTGCGAGTTGGGGGCTCTGGCACCGGGGAGCTGTTTTTT.

This chain uses TRBV5-1 with TRBJ1-2; possibly TRBD1 for D (5 bases). CDR1 and CDR2 (germline): SGHRS, YFSETQ. Trimming cost V 3 bases and J 4 bases, with 13 bases left between them. The CDR3 extends over 14 amino acids. CDR3 DNA: TGCGCCAGCAGCTCGGGAGGGACTGGCTATGGCTACACCTTC. It specifies CASSSGGTGYGYTF.

This clone was found once. The rearrangement uses TRBV7-9 and TRBJ2-7; D is ambiguous. The CDR3 length is 12 residues. V lost 7 bases and J lost 3, with 10 bases in between. Germline V gene data show CDR1 as SEHNR and CDR2 as FQNEAQ (reference sequence). The CDR3 reads CASTRQDYEQYF. The DNA for the CDR3 is TGTGCCAGCACGCGACAAGACTACGAGCAGTACTTC.

The genes are TRBV18 and TRBJ2-1, with D maybe TRBD2 (5 bases). V was trimmed by 3 bases and J by 10 bases, leaving 22 bases between them. CDR3 length: 16 amino acids. Per the germline V gene, CDR1 is KGHSH and CDR2 is LQKENI. CDR3 in amino acids: CASSPGSGERRVEQFF. CDR3 bases: TGTGCCAGCTCACCGGGCTCCGGGGAAAGGCGAGTCGAGCAGTTCTTC.

The V call is TRBV19, the J call TRBJ1-5; 8 bases match TRBD1. Germline trimming cut 4 bases from V and 5 bases from J; bases unmatched to any gene: 7. The germline V gene has CDR1 LNHDA and CDR2 SQIVND (reference sequence). The CDR3 contains 15 residues. The CDR3 reads CASSKTDREYQPQHF. For the CDR3, the DNA is TGTGCCAGTAGTAAGACGGACAGGGAATATCAGCCCCAGCATTTT.

CDR3 region: CASSFRQGEETQYF. The DNA for the CDR3 is TGCGCCAGCAGCTTCCGACAGGGGGAAGAGACCCAGTACTTC. The V call is TRBV5-1, the J call TRBJ2-5; TRBD1 agrees at 9 bases. The CDR3 is 14 amino acids. CDR1 is SGHRS and CDR2 is YFSETQ in the germline V gene. With V trimmed by 2 bases and J by 3 bases, 2 bases remained unmatched. Full variable domain (remainder filled in from reference TRBV5-1 and TRBJ2-5): KAGVTQTPRYLIKTRGQQVTLSCSPISGHRSVSWYQQTPGQGLQFLFEYFSETQRNKGNFPGRFSGRQFSNSRSEMNVSTLELGDSALYLCASSFRQGEETQYFGPGTRLLVL.

The gene calls are TRBV18 and TRBJ1-2; maybe TRBD1 (6 bases). This CDR3 has 15 amino acids. V lost 3 bases, J lost 2 bases, and 13 bases lay in between. Looked up from germline, CDR1 is KGHSH and CDR2 is LQKENI. The CDR3 sequence: CASSPTGDLNYGYTF. The CDR3 nucleotides are TGTGCCAGCTCACCGACAGGAGATTTAAACTATGGCTACACCTTC.

V usage is TRBV9 and J usage is TRBJ1-2; D possibly corresponds to TRBD1 (5 bases). This CDR3 has 13 amino acids. The V end lost 0 bases, the J end lost 8 bases, and 11 bases lay between the germline ends. Germline lookup yields CDR1 SGDLS and CDR2 YYNGEE. CDR3 region: CASSVGGVGGYTF. The CDR3 nucleotides read TGTGCCAGCAGCGTAGGGGGCGTCGGGGGCTACACCTTC.

The chain couples TRBV7-9 to TRBJ2-7; no firm D call. CDR1 and CDR2 (germline): SEHNR, FQNEAQ (reference sequence). The CDR3 is 15 amino acids. With 7 bases removed from V and 0 bases from J, the gap between germline ends came to 16 bases. CDR3 bases: TGTGCCAGCACTCCCGGTGACACCCTCTCCTACGAGCAGTACTTC. It codes for CASTPGDTLSYEQYF.

The genes are TRBV9 and TRBJ1-1; D not certain. Trimming cost V 6 bases and J 4 bases, with 19 bases left between them. The CDR3 covers 15 residues. Germline lookup yields CDR1 SGDLS and CDR2 YYNGEE. CDR3 in amino acids: CASTPFNEAGTEAFF. Written as DNA, the CDR3 is TGTGCCAGCACCCCGTTTAACGAGGCCGGCACTGAAGCTTTCTTT. The full variable domain, completed using reference TRBV9 and TRBJ1-1, is DSGVTQTPKHLITATGQRVTLRCSPRSGDLSVYWYQQSLDQGLQFLIQYYNGEERAKGNILERFSAQQFPDLHSELNLSSLELGDSALYFCASTPFNEAGTEAFFGQGTRLTVV.

V usage is TRBV3-1 (or the pseudogene TRBV3-2) and J usage is TRBJ1-2, with D perhaps matching TRBD1 (5 bases). The length of the CDR3 is 14 residues. V lost 0 bases and J lost 7, with 12 bases in between. Germline CDR1 reads LGHDT; CDR2 reads YNNKEL (reference sequence). Written as DNA, the CDR3 is TGTGCCAGCAGCCAAGAGTCCAGGGTAGGTGGCTACACCTTC. It codes for CASSQESRVGGYTF.

In this sample, this clone turned up once. This chain uses TRBV10-1 with TRBJ1-4, with 7 bases that match TRBD1. Germline V gives CDR1 WNHNN, CDR2 SYGVQD (reference sequence). The J segment lost 8 bases and the V segment lost 5 bases, leaving 11 bases of the junction unmatched. The CDR3 sequence is 15 residues long. As DNA, the CDR3 is TGCGCCAGCAGTTATCCGGACAGGATATGCGAAAAACTGTTTTTT. The encoded protein is CASSYPDRICEKLFF.

The genes are TRBV7-9 and TRBJ1-3, with a weak D call TRBD1 (6 bases). Germline V gene data show CDR1 as SEHNR and CDR2 as FQNEAQ (reference sequence). The CDR3 runs to 15 residues. V was clipped by 5 bases and J by 2 bases, with 13 bases between them. This chain's CDR3 is CASSEFWGPGNTIYF. In DNA, the CDR3 is TGTGCCAGCAGCGAATTTTGGGGGCCTGGAAACACCATATATTTT.

As for this clone: A much larger clone is a single base away; this may be a read error. This chain connects TRBV7-8 to TRBJ1-2, with D unclear. This CDR3 spans 12 amino acids. Germline V gene data show CDR1 as SGHVS and CDR2 as FQNEAQ. Trimming removed 1 base at V and 4 bases at J, with 4 bases between. The CDR3: CASSLDSYGYTF. The CDR3 region has the DNA TGTGCCAGCAGCTTAGACAGCTATGGCTACACCTTC.